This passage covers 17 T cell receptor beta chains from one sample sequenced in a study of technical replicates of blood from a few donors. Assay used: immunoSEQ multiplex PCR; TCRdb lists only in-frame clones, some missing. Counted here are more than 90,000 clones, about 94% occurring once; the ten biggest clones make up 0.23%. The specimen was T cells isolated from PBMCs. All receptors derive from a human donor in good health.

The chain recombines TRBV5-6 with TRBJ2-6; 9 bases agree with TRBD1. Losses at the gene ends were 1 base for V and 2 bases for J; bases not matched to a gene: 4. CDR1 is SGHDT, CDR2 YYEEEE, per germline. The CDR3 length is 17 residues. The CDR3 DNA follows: TGTGCCAGCAGCTTGACAGGGGGCTTGACTGGGGCCAACGTCCTGACTTTC. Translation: CASSLTGGLTGANVLTF.

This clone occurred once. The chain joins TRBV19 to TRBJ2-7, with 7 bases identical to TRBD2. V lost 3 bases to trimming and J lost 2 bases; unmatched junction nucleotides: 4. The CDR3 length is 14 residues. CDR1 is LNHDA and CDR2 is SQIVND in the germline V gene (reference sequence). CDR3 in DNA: TGTGCCAGTAGTATCGCTAGCGGCACCTACGAGCAGTACTTC. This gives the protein CASSIASGTYEQYF.

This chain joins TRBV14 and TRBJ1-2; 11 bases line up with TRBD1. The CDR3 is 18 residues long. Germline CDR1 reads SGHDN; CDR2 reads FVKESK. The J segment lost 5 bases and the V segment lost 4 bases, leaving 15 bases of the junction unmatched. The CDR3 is CASSPSYTGTGGLYGYTF. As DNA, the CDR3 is TGTGCCAGCAGCCCATCCTATACCGGGACAGGGGGTTTATATGGCTACACCTTC.

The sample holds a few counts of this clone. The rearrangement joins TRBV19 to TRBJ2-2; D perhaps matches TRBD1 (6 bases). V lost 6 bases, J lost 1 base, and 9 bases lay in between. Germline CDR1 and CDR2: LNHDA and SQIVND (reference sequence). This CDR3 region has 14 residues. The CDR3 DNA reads TGTGCCAGTAGATGGGGACAGAACACCGGGGAGCTGTTTTTT. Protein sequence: CASRWGQNTGELFF.

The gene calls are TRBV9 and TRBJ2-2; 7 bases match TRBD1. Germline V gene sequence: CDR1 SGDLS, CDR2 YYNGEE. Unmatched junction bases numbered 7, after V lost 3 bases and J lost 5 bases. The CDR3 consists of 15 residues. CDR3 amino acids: CASSEGTATTGELFF. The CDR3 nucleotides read TGTGCCAGCAGCGAGGGGACAGCCACAACCGGGGAGCTGTTTTTT.

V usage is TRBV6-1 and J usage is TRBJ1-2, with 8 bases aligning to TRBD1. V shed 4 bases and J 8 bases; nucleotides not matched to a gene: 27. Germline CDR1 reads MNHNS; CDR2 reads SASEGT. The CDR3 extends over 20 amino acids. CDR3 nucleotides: TGTGCCAGCAGTGGGGTCCCATTTTGGGAACCGGGACAGGTCTCGTCGGGCTACACCTTC. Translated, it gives CASSGVPFWEPGQVSSGYTF.

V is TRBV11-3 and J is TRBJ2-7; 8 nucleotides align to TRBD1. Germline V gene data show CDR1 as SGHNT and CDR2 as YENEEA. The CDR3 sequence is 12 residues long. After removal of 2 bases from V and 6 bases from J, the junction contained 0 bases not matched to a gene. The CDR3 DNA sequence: TGTGCCAGCAGCTTAACAGGGGGCGAGCAGTACTTC. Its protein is CASSLTGGEQYF.

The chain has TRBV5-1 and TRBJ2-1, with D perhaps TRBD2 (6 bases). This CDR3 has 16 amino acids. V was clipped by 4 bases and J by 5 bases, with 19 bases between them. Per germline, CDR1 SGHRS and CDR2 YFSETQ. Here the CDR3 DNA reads TGCGCCAGCAGCCCCCGCGGGGAGCCCGGCCACAATGAGCAGTTCTTC. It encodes CASSPRGEPGHNEQFF.

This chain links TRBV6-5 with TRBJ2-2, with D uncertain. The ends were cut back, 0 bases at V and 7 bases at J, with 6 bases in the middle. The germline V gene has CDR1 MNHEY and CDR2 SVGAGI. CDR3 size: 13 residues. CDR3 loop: CASSYSLFGELFF. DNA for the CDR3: TGTGCCAGCAGTTACTCCTTATTCGGGGAGCTGTTTTTT.

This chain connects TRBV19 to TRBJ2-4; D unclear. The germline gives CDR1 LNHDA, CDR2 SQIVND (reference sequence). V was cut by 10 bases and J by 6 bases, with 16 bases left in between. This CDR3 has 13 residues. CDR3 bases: TGTGCCACCAACCCCCCCTTGAGAAACATTCAGTACTTC. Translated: CATNPPLRNIQYF. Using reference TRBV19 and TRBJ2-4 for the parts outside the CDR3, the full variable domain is DGGITQSPKYLFRKEGQNVTLSCEQNLNHDAMYWYRQDPGQGLRLIYYSQIVNDFQKGDIAEGYSVSREKKESFPLTVTSAQKNPTAFYLCATNPPLRNIQYFGAGTRLSVL.

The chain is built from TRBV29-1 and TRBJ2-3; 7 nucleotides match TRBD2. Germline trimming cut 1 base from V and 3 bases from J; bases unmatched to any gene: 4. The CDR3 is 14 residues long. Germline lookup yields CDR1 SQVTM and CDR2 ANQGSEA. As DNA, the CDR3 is TGCAGCGTTGAAGGGGGGGGATGGACAGATACGCAGTATTTT. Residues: CSVEGGGWTDTQYF.

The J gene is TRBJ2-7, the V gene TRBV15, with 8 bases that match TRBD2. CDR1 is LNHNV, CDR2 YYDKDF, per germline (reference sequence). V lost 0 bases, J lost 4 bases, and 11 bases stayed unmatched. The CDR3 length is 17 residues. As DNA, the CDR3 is TGTGCCACCAGCAGAGATGCCCCCGGGGGCGGGGGGTACGAGCAGTACTTC. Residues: CATSRDAPGGGGYEQYF.

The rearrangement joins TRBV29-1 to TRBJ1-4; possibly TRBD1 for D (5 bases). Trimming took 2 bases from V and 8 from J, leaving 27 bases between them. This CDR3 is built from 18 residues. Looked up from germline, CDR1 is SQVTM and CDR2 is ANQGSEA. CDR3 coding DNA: TGCAGCGTTGAATACGGGGGAGATGAATGGGTGAACTCGGAAAAACTGTTTTTT. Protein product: CSVEYGGDEWVNSEKLFF. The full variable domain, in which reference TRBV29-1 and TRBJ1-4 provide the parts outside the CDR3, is SAVISQKPSRDICQRGTSLTIQCQVDSQVTMMFWYRQQPGQSLTLIATANQGSEATYESGFVIDKFPISRPNLTFSTLTVSNMSPEDSSIYLCSVEYGGDEWVNSEKLFFGSGTQLSVL.

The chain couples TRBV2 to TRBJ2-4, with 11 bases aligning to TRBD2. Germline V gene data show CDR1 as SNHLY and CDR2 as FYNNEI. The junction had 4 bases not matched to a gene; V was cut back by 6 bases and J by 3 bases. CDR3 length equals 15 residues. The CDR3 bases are TGTGCCAGCAGGATAACTAGCGGGAGCAAAAACATTCAGTACTTC. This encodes CASRITSGSKNIQYF.

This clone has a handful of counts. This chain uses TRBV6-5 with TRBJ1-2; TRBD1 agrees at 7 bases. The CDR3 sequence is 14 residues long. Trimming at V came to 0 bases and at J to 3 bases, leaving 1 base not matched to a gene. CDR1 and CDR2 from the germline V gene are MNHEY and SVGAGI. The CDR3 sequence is CASSYSGGDYGYTF. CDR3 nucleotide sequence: TGTGCCAGCAGTTACTCAGGGGGCGACTATGGCTACACCTTC.

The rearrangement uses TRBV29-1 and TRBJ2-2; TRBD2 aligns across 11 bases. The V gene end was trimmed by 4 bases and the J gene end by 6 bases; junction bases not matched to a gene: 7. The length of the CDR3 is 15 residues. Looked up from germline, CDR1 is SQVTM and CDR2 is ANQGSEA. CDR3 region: CSVAPSSGRSGELFF. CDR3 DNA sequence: TGCAGCGTTGCCCCGTCTAGCGGGAGGTCCGGGGAGCTGTTTTTT.

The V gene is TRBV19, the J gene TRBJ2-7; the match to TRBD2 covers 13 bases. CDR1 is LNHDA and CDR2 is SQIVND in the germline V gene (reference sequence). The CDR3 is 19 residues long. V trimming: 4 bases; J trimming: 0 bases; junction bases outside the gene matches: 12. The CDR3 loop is CASSTEGLAGNRYSYEQYF. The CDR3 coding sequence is TGTGCCAGTAGTACTGAGGGACTAGCGGGAAATAGGTACTCCTACGAGCAGTACTTC.